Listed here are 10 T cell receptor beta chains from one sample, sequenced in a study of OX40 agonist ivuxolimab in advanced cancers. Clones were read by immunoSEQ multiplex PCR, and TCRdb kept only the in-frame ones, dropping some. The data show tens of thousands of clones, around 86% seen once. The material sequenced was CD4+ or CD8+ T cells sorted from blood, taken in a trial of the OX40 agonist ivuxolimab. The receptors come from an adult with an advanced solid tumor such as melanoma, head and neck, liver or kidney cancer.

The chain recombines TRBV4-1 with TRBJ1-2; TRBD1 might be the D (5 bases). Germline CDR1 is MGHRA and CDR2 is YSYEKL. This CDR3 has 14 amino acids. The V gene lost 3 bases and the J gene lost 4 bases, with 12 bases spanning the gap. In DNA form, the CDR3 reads TGCGCCAGCAGCCAGCCCGGGGCGTTCTATGGCTACACCTTC. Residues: CASSQPGAFYGYTF.

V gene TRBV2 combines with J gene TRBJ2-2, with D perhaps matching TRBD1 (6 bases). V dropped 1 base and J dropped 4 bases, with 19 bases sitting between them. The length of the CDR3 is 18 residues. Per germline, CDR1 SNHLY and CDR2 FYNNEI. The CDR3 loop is CASSEEAGVFGSTGELFF. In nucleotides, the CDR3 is TGTGCCAGCAGTGAAGAGGCAGGGGTTTTTGGGAGCACCGGGGAGCTGTTTTTT.

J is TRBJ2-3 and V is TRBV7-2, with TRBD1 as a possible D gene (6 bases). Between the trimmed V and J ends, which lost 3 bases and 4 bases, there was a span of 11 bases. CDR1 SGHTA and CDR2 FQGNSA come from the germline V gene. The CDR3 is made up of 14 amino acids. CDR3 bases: TGTGCCAGCAGCTTGAACAGGGATTCAGATACGCAGTATTTT. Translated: CASSLNRDSDTQYF.

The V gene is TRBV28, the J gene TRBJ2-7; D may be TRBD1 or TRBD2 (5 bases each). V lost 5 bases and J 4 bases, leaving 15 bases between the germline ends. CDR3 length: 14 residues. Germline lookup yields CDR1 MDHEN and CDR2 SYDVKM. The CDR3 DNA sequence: TGTGCCAGCAGTCGGGACCTCACCCGATACGAGCAGTACTTC. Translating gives CASSRDLTRYEQYF.

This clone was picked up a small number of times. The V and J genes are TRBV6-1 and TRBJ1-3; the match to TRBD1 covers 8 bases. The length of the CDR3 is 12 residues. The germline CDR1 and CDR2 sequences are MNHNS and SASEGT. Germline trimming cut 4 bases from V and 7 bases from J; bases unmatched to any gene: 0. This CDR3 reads CASSGQGNTIYF. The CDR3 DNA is TGTGCCAGCAGTGGACAGGGGAACACCATATATTTT.

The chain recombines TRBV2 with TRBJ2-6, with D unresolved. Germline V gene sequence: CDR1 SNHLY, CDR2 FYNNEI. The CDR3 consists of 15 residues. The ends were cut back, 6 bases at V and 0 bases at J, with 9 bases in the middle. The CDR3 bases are TGTGCCAGCAGCCTCCATGTCTCTGGGGCCAACGTCCTGACTTTC. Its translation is CASSLHVSGANVLTF.

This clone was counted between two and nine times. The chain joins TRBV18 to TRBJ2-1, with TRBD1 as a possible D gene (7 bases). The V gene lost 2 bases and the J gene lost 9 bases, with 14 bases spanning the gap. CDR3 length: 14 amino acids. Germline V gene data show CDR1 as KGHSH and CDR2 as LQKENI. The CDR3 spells CASSPGGGSGEQFF. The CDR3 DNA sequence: TGTGCCAGCTCACCAGGAGGGGGCAGCGGTGAGCAGTTCTTC.

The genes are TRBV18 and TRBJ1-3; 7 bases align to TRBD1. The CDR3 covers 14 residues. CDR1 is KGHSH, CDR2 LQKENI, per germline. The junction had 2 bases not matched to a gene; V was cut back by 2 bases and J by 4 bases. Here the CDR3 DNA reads TGTGCCAGCTCACCAACGGACAGGGGAAACACCATATATTTT. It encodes CASSPTDRGNTIYF. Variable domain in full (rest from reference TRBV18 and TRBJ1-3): NAGVMQNPRHLVRRRGQEARLRCSPMKGHSHVYWYRQLPEEGLKFMVYLQKENIIDESGMPKERFSAEFPKEGPSILRIQQVVRGDSAAYFCASSPTDRGNTIYFGEGSWLTVV.

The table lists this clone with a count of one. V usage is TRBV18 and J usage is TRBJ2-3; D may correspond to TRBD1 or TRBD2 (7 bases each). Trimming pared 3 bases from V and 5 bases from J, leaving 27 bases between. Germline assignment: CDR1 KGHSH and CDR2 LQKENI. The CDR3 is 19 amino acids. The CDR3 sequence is CASSPHPPGGGLGRDTQYF. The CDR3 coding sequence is TGTGCCAGCTCACCGCACCCCCCAGGGGGGGGCCTGGGGAGAGATACGCAGTATTTT.

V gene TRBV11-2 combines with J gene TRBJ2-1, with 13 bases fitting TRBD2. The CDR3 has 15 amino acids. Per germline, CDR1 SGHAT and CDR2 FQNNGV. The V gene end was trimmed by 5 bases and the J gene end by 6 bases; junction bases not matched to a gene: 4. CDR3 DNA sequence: TGTGCCAGCAGCGCCAGACTAGCGGGGGGCAATGAGCAGTTCTTC. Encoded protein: CASSARLAGGNEQFF.